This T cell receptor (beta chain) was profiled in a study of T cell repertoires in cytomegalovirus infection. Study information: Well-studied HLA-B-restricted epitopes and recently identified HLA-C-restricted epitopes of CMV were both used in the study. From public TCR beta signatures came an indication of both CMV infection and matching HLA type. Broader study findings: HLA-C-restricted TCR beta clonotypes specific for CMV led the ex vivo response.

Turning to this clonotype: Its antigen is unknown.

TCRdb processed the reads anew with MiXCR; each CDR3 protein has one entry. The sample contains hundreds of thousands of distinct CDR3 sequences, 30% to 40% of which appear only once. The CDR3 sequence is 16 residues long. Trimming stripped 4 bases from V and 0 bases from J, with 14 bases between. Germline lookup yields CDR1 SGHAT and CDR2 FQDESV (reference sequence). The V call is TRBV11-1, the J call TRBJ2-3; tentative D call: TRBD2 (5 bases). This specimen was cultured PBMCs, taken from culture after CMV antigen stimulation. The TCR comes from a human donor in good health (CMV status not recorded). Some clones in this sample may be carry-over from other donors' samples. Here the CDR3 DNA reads TGTGCCAGCAGCTCGCTTTTTGGGGAGAGCACAGATACGCAGTATTTT. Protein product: CASSSLFGESTDTQYF.